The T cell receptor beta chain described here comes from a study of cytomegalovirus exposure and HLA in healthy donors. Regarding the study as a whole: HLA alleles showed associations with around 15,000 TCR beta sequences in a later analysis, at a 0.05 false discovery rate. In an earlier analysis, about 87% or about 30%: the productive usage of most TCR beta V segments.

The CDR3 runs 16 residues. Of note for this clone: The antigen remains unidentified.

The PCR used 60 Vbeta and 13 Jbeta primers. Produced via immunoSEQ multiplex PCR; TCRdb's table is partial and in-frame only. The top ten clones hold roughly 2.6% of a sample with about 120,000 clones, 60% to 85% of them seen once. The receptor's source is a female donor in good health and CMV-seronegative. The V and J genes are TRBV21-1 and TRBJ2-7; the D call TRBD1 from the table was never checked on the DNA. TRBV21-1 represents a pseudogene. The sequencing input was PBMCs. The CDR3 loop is CASSSIRDRVSYEQYF. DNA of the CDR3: TGTGCCAGCAGCTCGATTCGGGACAGGGTGTCGTACGAGCAGTACTTC.